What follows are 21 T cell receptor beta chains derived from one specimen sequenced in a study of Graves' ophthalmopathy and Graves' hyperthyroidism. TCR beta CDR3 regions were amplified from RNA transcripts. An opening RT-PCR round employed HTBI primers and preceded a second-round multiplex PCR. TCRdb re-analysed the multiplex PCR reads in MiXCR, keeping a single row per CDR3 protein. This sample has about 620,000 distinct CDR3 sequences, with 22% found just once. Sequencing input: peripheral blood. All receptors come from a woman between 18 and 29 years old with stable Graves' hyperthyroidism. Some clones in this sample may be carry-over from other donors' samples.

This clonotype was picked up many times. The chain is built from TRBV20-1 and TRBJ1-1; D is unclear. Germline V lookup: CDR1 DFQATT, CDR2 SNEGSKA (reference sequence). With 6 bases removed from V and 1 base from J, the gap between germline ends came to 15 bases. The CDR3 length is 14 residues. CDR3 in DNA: TGCAGTGCCTGGAGGTGGCAGAGGAACACTGAAGCTTTCTTT. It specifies CSAWRWQRNTEAFF.

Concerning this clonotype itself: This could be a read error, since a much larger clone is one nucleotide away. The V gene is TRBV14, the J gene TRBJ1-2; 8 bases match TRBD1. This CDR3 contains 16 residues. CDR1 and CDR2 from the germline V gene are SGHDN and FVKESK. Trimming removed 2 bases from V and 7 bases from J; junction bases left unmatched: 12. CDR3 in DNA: TGTGCCAGCAGCCAACCGGGACAGGACCGGTACTGTGGCTACACCTTC. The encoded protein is CASSQPGQDRYCGYTF.

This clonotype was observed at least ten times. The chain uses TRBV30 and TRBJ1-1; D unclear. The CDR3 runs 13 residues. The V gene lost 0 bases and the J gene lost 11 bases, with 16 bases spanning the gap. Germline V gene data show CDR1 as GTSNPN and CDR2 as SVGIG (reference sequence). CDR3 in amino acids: CAWSVQVRDLAFF. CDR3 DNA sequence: TGTGCCTGGAGTGTCCAGGTGAGGGATTTGGCTTTCTTT.

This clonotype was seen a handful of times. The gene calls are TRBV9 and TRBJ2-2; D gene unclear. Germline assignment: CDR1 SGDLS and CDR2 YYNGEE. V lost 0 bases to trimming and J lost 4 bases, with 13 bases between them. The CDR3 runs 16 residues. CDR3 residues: CASSVGYRTSTGELFF. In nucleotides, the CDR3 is TGTGCCAGCAGCGTAGGTTACCGGACCTCCACCGGGGAGCTGTTTTTT.

The CDR3, as DNA: TGTGCCAGTAGTATGGGGCCCCAAATGAACACTGAAGCTTTCTTT. Its translation: CASSMGPQMNTEAFF. This chain uses TRBV19 with TRBJ1-1; D possibly corresponds to TRBD1 (5 bases). The V gene lost 3 bases and the J gene lost 0 bases, with 11 bases spanning the gap. CDR3 length: 15 residues. Germline V gene lookup returns CDR1 LNHDA and CDR2 SQIVND (reference sequence).

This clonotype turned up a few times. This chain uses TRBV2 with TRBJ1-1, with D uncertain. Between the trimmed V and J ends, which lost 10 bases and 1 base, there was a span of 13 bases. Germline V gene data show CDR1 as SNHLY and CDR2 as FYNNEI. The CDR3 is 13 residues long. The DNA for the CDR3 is TGTGCCACCCCGGTCGGGGAGAACACTGAAGCTTTCTTT. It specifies CATPVGENTEAFF.

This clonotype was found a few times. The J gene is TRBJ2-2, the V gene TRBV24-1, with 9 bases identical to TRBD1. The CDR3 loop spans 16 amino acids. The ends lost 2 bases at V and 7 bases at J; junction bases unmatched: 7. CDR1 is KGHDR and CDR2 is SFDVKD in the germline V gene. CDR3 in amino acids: CATSDYVQGAGGELFF. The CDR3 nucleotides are TGTGCCACCAGTGATTATGTACAGGGGGCAGGCGGGGAGCTGTTTTTT.

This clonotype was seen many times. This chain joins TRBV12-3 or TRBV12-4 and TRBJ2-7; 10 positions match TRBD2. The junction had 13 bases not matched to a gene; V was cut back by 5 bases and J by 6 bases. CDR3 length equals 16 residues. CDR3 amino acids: CASSPLLAGYLCEQYF. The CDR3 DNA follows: TGTGCCAGCAGTCCCCTACTAGCGGGATATTTATGCGAGCAGTACTTC.

The CDR3 nucleotides are TGTGCCAGCAGCCAAGAAAGCGTTCTGGGGACCGGGGAGCTGTTTTTT. Its translation is CASSQESVLGTGELFF. The gene calls are TRBV14 and TRBJ2-2; D not certain. The CDR3 runs to 16 residues. V lost 0 bases, J lost 5 bases, and 13 bases lay in between. Per germline, CDR1 SGHDN and CDR2 FVKESK.

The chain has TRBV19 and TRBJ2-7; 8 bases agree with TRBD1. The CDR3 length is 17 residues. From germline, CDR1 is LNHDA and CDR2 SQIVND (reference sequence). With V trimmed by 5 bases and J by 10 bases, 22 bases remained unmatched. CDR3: CASSLRTGLDGRAEQYF. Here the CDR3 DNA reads TGTGCCAGTAGTCTCCGGACAGGGTTAGATGGGCGAGCGGAACAGTACTTC.

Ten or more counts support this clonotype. CDR3 coding DNA: TGTGCCAGCAGCGTAGAGGCTAGCGGGATCTACGAGCAGTACTTC. This encodes CASSVEASGIYEQYF. The rearrangement uses TRBV9 and TRBJ2-7, with TRBD2 matching over 9 bases. Germline values: CDR1 SGDLS, CDR2 YYNGEE. CDR3 length: 15 residues. The V segment lost 0 bases and the J segment 3 bases; nucleotides outside the gene matches: 4.

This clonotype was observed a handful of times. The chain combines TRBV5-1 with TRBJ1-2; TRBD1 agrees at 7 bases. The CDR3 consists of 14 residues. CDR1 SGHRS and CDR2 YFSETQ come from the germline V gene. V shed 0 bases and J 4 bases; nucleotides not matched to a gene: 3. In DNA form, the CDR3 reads TGCGCCAGCAGCTTGGAGACAGGGCTCTATGGCTACACCTTC. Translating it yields CASSLETGLYGYTF.

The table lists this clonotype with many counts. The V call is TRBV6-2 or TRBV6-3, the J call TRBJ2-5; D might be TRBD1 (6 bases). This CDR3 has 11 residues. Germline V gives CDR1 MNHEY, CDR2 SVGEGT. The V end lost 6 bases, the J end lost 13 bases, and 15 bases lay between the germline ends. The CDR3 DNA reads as TGTGCCAGCAGCCAGGGACATACAGTGTACTTC. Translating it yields CASSQGHTVYF.

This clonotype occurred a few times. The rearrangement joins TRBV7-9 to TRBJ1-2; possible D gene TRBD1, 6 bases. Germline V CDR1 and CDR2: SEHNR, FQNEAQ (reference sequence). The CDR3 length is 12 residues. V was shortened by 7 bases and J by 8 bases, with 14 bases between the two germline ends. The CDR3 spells CASITGSGGYTF. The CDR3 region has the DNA TGTGCCAGCATAACAGGGTCTGGAGGCTACACCTTC.

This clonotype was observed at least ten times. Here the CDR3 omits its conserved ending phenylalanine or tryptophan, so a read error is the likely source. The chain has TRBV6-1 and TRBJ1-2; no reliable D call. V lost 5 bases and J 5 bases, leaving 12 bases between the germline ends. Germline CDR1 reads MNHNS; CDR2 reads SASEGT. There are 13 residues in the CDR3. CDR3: CASSTGVLYGYTS. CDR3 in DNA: TGTGCCAGCAGTACCGGAGTCCTATATGGCTACACCTCC.

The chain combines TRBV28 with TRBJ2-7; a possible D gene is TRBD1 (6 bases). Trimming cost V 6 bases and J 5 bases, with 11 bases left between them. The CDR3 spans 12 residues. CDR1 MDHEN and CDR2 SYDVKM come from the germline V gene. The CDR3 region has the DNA TGTGCCAGCAGGATACAGGGAAACGAGCAGTACTTC. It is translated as CASRIQGNEQYF.

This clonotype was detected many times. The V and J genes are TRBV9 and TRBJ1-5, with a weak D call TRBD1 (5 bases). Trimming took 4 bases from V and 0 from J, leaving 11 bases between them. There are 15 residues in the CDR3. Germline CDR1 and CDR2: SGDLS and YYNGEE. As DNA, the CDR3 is TGTGCCAGCAGCAAAGAGGGGTATAGCAATCAGCCCCAGCATTTT. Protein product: CASSKEGYSNQPQHF.

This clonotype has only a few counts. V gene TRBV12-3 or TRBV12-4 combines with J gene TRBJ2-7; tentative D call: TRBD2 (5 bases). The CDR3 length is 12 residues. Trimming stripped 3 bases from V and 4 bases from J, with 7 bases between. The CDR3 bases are TGTGCCAGCAGTTTGAGGGAGTACGAGCAGTACTTC. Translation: CASSLREYEQYF.

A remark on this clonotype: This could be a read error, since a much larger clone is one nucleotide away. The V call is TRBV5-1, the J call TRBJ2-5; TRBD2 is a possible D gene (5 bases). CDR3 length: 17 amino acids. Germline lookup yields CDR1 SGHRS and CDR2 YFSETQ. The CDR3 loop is CASSLGGLPLPEETKYF. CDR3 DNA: TGCGCCAGCAGCTTGGGAGGACTCCCACTACCAGAGGAGACCAAGTACTTC.

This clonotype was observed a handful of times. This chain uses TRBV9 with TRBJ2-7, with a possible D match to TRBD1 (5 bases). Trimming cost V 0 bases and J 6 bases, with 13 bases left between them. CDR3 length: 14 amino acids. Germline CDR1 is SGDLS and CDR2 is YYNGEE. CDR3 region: CASSVGGPPLEQYF. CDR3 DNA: TGTGCCAGCAGCGTAGGGGGCCCTCCACTCGAGCAGTACTTC. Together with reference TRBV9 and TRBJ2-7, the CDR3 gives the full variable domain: DSGVTQTPKHLITATGQRVTLRCSPRSGDLSVYWYQQSLDQGLQFLIQYYNGEERAKGNILERFSAQQFPDLHSELNLSSLELGDSALYFCASSVGGPPLEQYFGPGTRLTVT.

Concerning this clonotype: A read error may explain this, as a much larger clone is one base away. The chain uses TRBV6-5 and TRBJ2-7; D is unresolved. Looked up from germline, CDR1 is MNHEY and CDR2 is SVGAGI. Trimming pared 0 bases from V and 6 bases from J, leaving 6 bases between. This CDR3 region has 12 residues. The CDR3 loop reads CASSYSPCEQYF. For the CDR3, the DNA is TGTGCCAGCAGTTACTCCCCCTGCGAGCAGTACTTC.